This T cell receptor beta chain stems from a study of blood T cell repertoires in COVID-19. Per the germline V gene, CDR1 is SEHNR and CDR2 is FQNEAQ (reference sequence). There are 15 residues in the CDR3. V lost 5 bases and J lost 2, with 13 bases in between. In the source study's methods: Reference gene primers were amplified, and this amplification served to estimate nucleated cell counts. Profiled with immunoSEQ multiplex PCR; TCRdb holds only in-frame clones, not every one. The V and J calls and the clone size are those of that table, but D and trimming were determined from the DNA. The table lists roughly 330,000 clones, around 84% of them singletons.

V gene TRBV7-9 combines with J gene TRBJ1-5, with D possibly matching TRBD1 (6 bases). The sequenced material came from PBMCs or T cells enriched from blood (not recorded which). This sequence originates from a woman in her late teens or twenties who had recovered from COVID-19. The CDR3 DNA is TGTGCCAGCAGCGCTAGAGAGGGGGGCAATCAGCCCCAGCATTTT. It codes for CASSAREGGNQPQHF.